This passage covers 20 T cell receptor beta chains from one sample sequenced in a study of cytomegalovirus exposure and HLA in healthy donors. The study ran its PCR with 60 Vbeta and 13 Jbeta primers. The assay was immunoSEQ multiplex PCR, and TCRdb's table has in-frame clones only and misses some. This listing includes approximately 110,000 clones. Sequences were obtained from PBMCs. Receptors were obtained from a man aged 30 to 39 in good health and CMV-seronegative.

The rearrangement uses TRBV19 and TRBJ1-6; no reliable D call. Trimming took 5 bases from V and 3 from J, leaving 11 bases between them. The CDR3 sequence is 15 residues long. Germline-derived CDR1 and CDR2 are LNHDA and SQIVND (reference sequence). The CDR3 DNA reads as TGTGCCAGTAGTCCCTGGGGAGTCTATAATTCACCCCTCCACTTT. Its protein is CASSPWGVYNSPLHF.

The chain joins TRBV7-9 to TRBJ1-1; no reliable D call. CDR3 length: 15 amino acids. The ends were cut back, 1 base at V and 1 base at J, with 10 bases in the middle. Germline CDR1 is SEHNR and CDR2 is FQNEAQ (reference sequence). The CDR3 DNA is TGTGCCAGCAGCTTAGGAGTGGGGAGGAACACTGAAGCTTTCTTT. Amino acid sequence: CASSLGVGRNTEAFF.

The chain joins TRBV28 to TRBJ1-1, with D perhaps matching TRBD1 (6 bases). Germline lookup yields CDR1 MDHEN and CDR2 SYDVKM. This CDR3 is 13 amino acids long. Trimming removed 7 bases at V and 1 base at J, with 10 bases between. The CDR3 coding sequence is TGTGCCAGCATCTCGGGACAGAACACTGAAGCTTTCTTT. It is translated as CASISGQNTEAFF.

The rearrangement links TRBV19 to TRBJ2-7; 7 bases line up with TRBD1. J gave up 1 base and V 4 bases, and 1 base lay outside the gene matches. Germline CDR1 LNHDA, CDR2 SQIVND (reference sequence). The CDR3 contains 13 residues. The CDR3 nucleotides read TGTGCCAGTAGTAAACAGGGGTCCTACGAGCAGTACTTC. Translating gives CASSKQGSYEQYF.

The chain uses TRBV5-6 and TRBJ2-6, with 7 bases fitting TRBD2. The V gene's germline CDR1 is SGHDT and CDR2 YYEEEE. The ends lost 4 bases at V and 0 bases at J; junction bases unmatched: 10. This CDR3 contains 18 residues. DNA for the CDR3: TGTGCCAGCAGCCCATTGGGGGGGTTCGGCTCTGGGGCCAACGTCCTGACTTTC. This translates into CASSPLGGFGSGANVLTF.

J is TRBJ2-5 and V is TRBV30; 11 bases match TRBD2. The CDR3 loop spans 15 amino acids. The trim removed 7 bases at V and 0 bases at J, leaving 7 bases unmatched. Germline values: CDR1 GTSNPN, CDR2 SVGIG (reference sequence). CDR3 amino acids: CAFRLAGTHQETQYF. The CDR3 DNA reads TGTGCCTTTAGACTAGCGGGGACCCACCAAGAGACCCAGTACTTC.

V gene TRBV7-6 combines with J gene TRBJ2-3; weak D call: TRBD1 (6 bases). The V end was cut by 4 bases, the J end by 2 bases, with 13 bases between. The length of the CDR3 is 15 residues. Germline V CDR1 and CDR2: SGHVS, FNYEAQ. Here the CDR3 reads CASSSQGPPTDTQYF. As DNA, the CDR3 is TGTGCCAGCAGCTCCCAGGGGCCCCCCACAGATACGCAGTATTTT.

The CDR3 here is CASSDSPWDRTNTGELFF. The CDR3 nucleotides are TGTGCCAGCAGCGACTCACCCTGGGACAGGACTAACACCGGGGAGCTGTTTTTT. The J gene is TRBJ2-2, the V gene TRBV11-2; 8 positions agree with TRBD1. Losses at the gene ends were 5 bases for V and 2 bases for J; bases not matched to a gene: 13. Germline V CDR1 and CDR2: SGHAT, FQNNGV. This CDR3 is 18 amino acids long.

The chain has TRBV30 and TRBJ2-7, with 8 bases identical to TRBD2. J gave up 1 base and V 3 bases, and 11 bases lay outside the gene matches. The CDR3 spans 16 residues. CDR1 is GTSNPN and CDR2 is SVGIG in the germline V gene (reference sequence). The CDR3 bases are TGTGCCTGGAGCGGTTCCTGGGCGGGGGGTTCCTACGAGCAGTACTTC. This gives the protein CAWSGSWAGGSYEQYF.

J is TRBJ2-7 and V is TRBV6-6; tentative D call: TRBD1 (5 bases). The CDR3 is made up of 15 amino acids. In germline, CDR1 is MNHNY, CDR2 SVGAGI (reference sequence). Trimming removed 2 bases at V and 2 bases at J, with 13 bases between. The CDR3 region has the DNA TGTGCCAGCAGTTACGGTGCAGGGATCGCCTACGAGCAGTACTTC. As protein: CASSYGAGIAYEQYF.

This chain links TRBV19 with TRBJ1-1; a possible D gene is TRBD1 (6 bases). The CDR3 spans 14 residues. Trimming pared 5 bases from V and 0 bases from J, leaving 10 bases between. Germline values: CDR1 LNHDA, CDR2 SQIVND (reference sequence). The CDR3 is CASSGGQLNTEAFF. CDR3 nucleotides: TGTGCCAGTAGTGGCGGACAGCTGAACACTGAAGCTTTCTTT.

The chain carries TRBV6-5 and TRBJ1-1; the D gene is possibly TRBD1 (5 bases). Trimming removed 2 bases from V and 2 bases from J, with 12 bases in between. This CDR3 spans 15 amino acids. Germline V gives CDR1 MNHEY, CDR2 SVGAGI. CDR3 protein: CASSYGGGANTEAFF. DNA for the CDR3: TGTGCCAGCAGTTACGGCGGGGGAGCAAACACTGAAGCTTTCTTT.

The V call is TRBV7-2, the J call TRBJ1-2; possibly TRBD1 for D (5 bases). V was pared by 5 bases and J by 2 bases, with 15 bases between. Germline assignment: CDR1 SGHTA and CDR2 FQGNSA. The length of the CDR3 is 15 residues. The CDR3 bases are TGTGCCAGCAGCCCGGGAGGGGTTGGGAACTATGGCTACACCTTC. It encodes CASSPGGVGNYGYTF.

The chain carries TRBV5-1 and TRBJ2-6; 7 bases match TRBD1. Germline lookup yields CDR1 SGHRS and CDR2 YFSETQ. V shed 3 bases and J 0 bases; nucleotides not matched to a gene: 3. The length of the CDR3 is 16 residues. CDR3: CASSWGQSSGANVLTF. The CDR3 nucleotides read TGCGCCAGCAGCTGGGGACAGAGCTCTGGGGCCAACGTCCTGACTTTC.

This chain connects TRBV12-5 to TRBJ1-1; D may be TRBD1 (5 bases). Trimming pared 7 bases from V and 6 bases from J, leaving 18 bases between. Germline CDR1 and CDR2: LGHNT and FRNRAP. CDR3 length: 14 amino acids. CDR3 in amino acids: CASAWRDEVSEAFF. The CDR3 region has the DNA TGTGCTAGTGCCTGGAGGGACGAGGTCTCTGAAGCTTTCTTT.

V is TRBV6-5 and J is TRBJ2-1, with D maybe TRBD1 (6 bases). The V end was cut by 5 bases, the J end by 8 bases, with 13 bases between. The CDR3 contains 13 residues. Germline assignment: CDR1 MNHEY and CDR2 SVGAGI. In nucleotides, the CDR3 is TGTGCCAGCAGTCGACAGGTGGACGATGAGCAGTTCTTC. This encodes CASSRQVDDEQFF.

The chain links TRBV5-3 to TRBJ1-1; D may be TRBD1 (6 bases). TRBV5-3 is reported as an ORF; its role is uncertain. The CDR3 is 16 residues long. The germline V and J ends were trimmed by 1 base and 6 bases, with 19 bases remaining between them. CDR3 loop: CARSLRDPTGHSEAFF. CDR3 bases: TGTGCCAGAAGCTTGCGGGATCCAACAGGGCATTCTGAAGCTTTCTTT.

This chain links TRBV19 with TRBJ1-3; D may be TRBD1 (6 bases). The ends were cut back, 5 bases at V and 2 bases at J, with 16 bases in the middle. CDR3 size: 16 residues. The germline gives CDR1 LNHDA, CDR2 SQIVND (reference sequence). The CDR3 is CASSVARGTPGNTIYF. The CDR3 DNA follows: TGTGCCAGTAGTGTTGCCCGTGGGACACCTGGAAACACCATATATTTT.

This chain links TRBV30 with TRBJ1-4, with 7 positions matching TRBD1. The CDR3 totals 14 residues. Germline assignment: CDR1 GTSNPN and CDR2 SVGIG (reference sequence). J was trimmed by 11 bases and V by 4 bases; bases with no gene match: 13. CDR3 region: CAWIPRDRRGKLFF. The DNA for the CDR3 is TGTGCCTGGATCCCCCGGGACAGAAGGGGGAAACTGTTTTTT. The full variable domain, rest sourced from reference TRBV30 and TRBJ1-4, is SQTIHQWPATLVQPVGSPLSLECTVEGTSNPNLYWYRQAAGRGLQLLFYSVGIGQISSEVPQNLSASRPQDRQFILSSKKLLLSDSGFYLCAWIPRDRRGKLFFGSGTQLSVL.

The J gene is TRBJ2-2, the V gene TRBV2; 9 nucleotides align to TRBD1. Trimming took 8 bases from V and 3 from J; bases not matched to a gene: 4. The CDR3 has 14 amino acids. CDR1 and CDR2 from the germline V gene are SNHLY and FYNNEI. In DNA form, the CDR3 reads TGTGCCAGCTCGGACAGGGGAGACACCGGGGAGCTGTTTTTT. Translated, it gives CASSDRGDTGELFF.